Here is one T cell receptor (beta chain) with its context. The antigen it recognizes is unknown. One base away lies a much larger clone, so this may be a sequencing read error. Libraries of naive CD8 T cells were built from approximately 20,000 to 980,000 sorted cells, with 10%, 30% or 50% of the purified RNA used. Naive CD8 T cells, defined as CD8+CD4-CCR7+CD45RA+, were FACS-sorted into RLT Plus buffer on a BD FACSAria II. To test detection sensitivity, Jurkat RNA equal to ten TCR copies was added to samples of about 20,000-1,000,000 naive CD8 T cells. CD8 T cells were enriched with RosetteSep CD8+ T Cell Enrichment Cocktail and Ficoll-Paque, followed by ACK red cell lysis. This entry belongs to a study of molecular identifiers for immune sequencing clone quantification (dated by TCRdb to the late 2010s). In terms of the full investigation: For a replicate experiment, RNA from roughly 18,000 or 92,000 naive CD8 T cells was divided into five aliquots, and four of the five aliquots were sequenced. The study was a methods study using CD8 T cells to benchmark molecular-identifier clustering-based TCR repertoire sequencing (MIDCIRS) and TCR RNA copy counting.

Measured from the cysteine to the phenylalanine, the CDR3 is 13 residues long. Just the 39-base CDR3 DNA is kept, in frame starting at base 1. The germline V gene specifies SGHDT as CDR1 and YYEEEE as CDR2. The library relied on PCR. The sample was run on a NextSeq 500. Bulk TCR libraries were prepared as previously described, using TCR primers listed in Table S5. Purification of total RNA was performed with the Qiagen AllPrep DNA/RNA kit. Before any analysis, reads coming from multiple sequencing runs of the same library were combined into one pool. The authors' analysis ran thus. Reads were retained only if the reads had an exact TCR constant sequence, and the retained reads were trimmed to 150 nt and grouped according to their 12-nt molecular barcodes. Reads in each barcode group were sub-clustered using a 15% Levenshtein threshold, and a quality-weighted consensus sequence was built for each RNA molecule. Non-functional sequences were discarded, and so were lower-count sequences lying one edit away from another sequence. Based on a fit of two negative binomial distributions, barcode sub-clusters having less than 20% of the maximum read count were discarded. The public reads were reanalyzed by TCRdb: fastp trimming at Q25, MiXCR alignment, in-frame beta chains only. Entries are consolidated by CDR3 protein sequence, retaining the most common genes and DNA. Clone size and V and J calls follow TCRdb, not the original study. The sample table lists about 630,000 distinct CDR3 sequences, around 25% of them with a count of one. Of the sample, 0.78% is held by the ten largest clones.

What the authors observed across the whole study: Clones above 20 RNA copies held over 99% of molecules in CMV-specific effector cells but under 1% in naive cells. Modeling gave about three recovered TCR RNA copies per cell versus about ten by digital PCR, implying roughly 29% capture efficiency. Spiked-in Jurkat TCR RNA equal to a single cell's worth was reported to be detectable even within 1,100,000 naive CD8 T cells. When barcode sub-clustering was left out, chimeric consensus sequences inflated TCR diversity, with chimeras reaching as high as 47%. Naive libraries contained spiked-in Jurkat TCR RNA (roughly 10 copies' worth), which is not part of the donor repertoire. The sizes of highly expanded clones could end up underestimated when identical TCR molecules share a barcode.

The sequence joins TRBV5-6 to TRBJ2-5; 7 of the junction bases match TRBD1. The sample was naive CD8+ T cells from blood, with Jurkat cell RNA spiked in. The meaning of the sample's cell subset or site label: FACS-sorted CD8+CD4-CCR7+CD45RA+ naive T cells. The TCR sequence derives from a human donor in good health. Some libraries in this study had Jurkat cell RNA spiked in. The sequence in DNA is TGTGCCGGCAGCTTCCAGGGGGAAGAGACCCAGTACTTC. The encoded protein is CAGSFQGEETQYF.